This T cell receptor beta chain was identified in a study of blood T cell repertoires in COVID-19. Seattle cases were enrolled at active infection and followed longitudinally. Germline V gene data show CDR1 as LGHDT and CDR2 as YNNKEL (reference sequence). The length of the CDR3 is 14 residues. The V and J ends lost 1 base and 7 bases respectively, with 8 bases between them. In the study's own analysis: The authors estimated nucleated cell counts from reference gene primer amplification. Clones were read by immunoSEQ multiplex PCR, and TCRdb kept only the in-frame ones, dropping some. V, J and clone size reflect that table, while D and trimming were determined from the DNA. The sample carries 200,000 to 250,000 clones, about 84% recorded once. This clone was observed a few times.

Sequenced input: peripheral blood. The source of this sequence is a woman of 80 years or more with COVID-19, enrolled during active disease. This chain connects TRBV3-1 (or the pseudogene TRBV3-2) to TRBJ1-6; no reliable D call. The CDR3 here is CASSQGRANSPLHF. CDR3 DNA: TGTGCCAGCAGCCAAGGGAGGGCGAATTCACCCCTCCACTTT.